These 23 T cell receptor beta chains came from one sample sequenced in a study of regulatory T cells in long-lasting Graves disease. Indicated time point: persistent/refractory GD, antithyroid drugs over 5 years with positive TRAb. Scientists built the TCR library using RNA that was extracted from PBMCs. Construction of the TCR beta libraries employed iRepertoire HTBI primers in conjunction with Arm-PCR of CDR3 regions. A single record per CDR3 protein comes from TCRdb applying MiXCR to the multiplex PCR reads. The data contain around 460,000 distinct CDR3 sequences, approximately 22% of them singletons. This sample comprised peripheral blood mononuclear cells (PBMCs), obtained when the disease was refractory, from a patient treated with antithyroid drugs. All receptors come from a female donor with Graves disease.

This clonotype was seen a few times. The chain joins TRBV7-8 to TRBJ1-5, with D possibly being TRBD1 (5 bases). Trimming left V 0 bases short and J 4 bases short, with 13 bases between. Germline CDR1 is SGHVS and CDR2 is FQNEAQ. The CDR3 contains 16 residues. CDR3 protein: CASSLAWGRYNQPQHF. The CDR3 coding sequence is TGTGCCAGCAGCTTAGCATGGGGGAGGTATAATCAGCCCCAGCATTTT.

With respect to this clonotype: Mismatch with germline at one junction end may stem from a read error. The V call is TRBV10-3, the J call TRBJ1-2; a possible D gene is TRBD1 (6 bases). The CDR3 sequence is 13 residues long. Germline V gene data show CDR1 as ENHRY and CDR2 as SYGVKD. The CDR3 region is CATSEGGDYGYTF. The CDR3 nucleotides are TGTGCCACCAGTGAGGGGGGGGACTATGGCTACACCTTC.

This clonotype is a singleton in its sample. A read error is the likely source, as a far larger clone sits one nucleotide away. The CDR3 loop reads CASSFRDGGLGYSF. CDR3 coding DNA: TGTGCCAGCAGCTTCCGGGATGGCGGTCTTGGCTACTCCTTC. The genes are TRBV7-2 and TRBJ1-2; D not certain. Per germline, CDR1 SGHTA and CDR2 FQGNSA. The CDR3 has 14 amino acids.

Comment on this clonotype: This may stem from a read error, because a much larger clone lies one nucleotide away. The J gene is TRBJ1-1, the V gene TRBV28; the D is unclear. The germline V and J ends were trimmed by 8 bases and 3 bases, with 7 bases remaining between them. The germline V gene has CDR1 MDHEN and CDR2 SYDVKM. This CDR3 region has 11 residues. The CDR3 reads CASYQHTEAFF. The CDR3 coding sequence is TGTGCCAGCTACCAGCACACTGAAGCTTTCTTT.

This clonotype has ten or more counts. The CDR3 nucleotides read TGTGCCAGCAGCCGGACTAGTGGCGAGCAGTACTTC. This translates into CASSRTSGEQYF. The chain couples TRBV7-2 to TRBJ2-7; 7 bases line up with TRBD2. Germline CDR1 and CDR2: SGHTA and FQGNSA. V trimming: 5 bases; J trimming: 6 bases; junction bases outside the gene matches: 4. The CDR3 extends over 12 amino acids.

The sample holds many counts of this clonotype. The rearrangement links TRBV2 to TRBJ2-2; the D gene is possibly TRBD1 (5 bases). Germline loops: CDR1 SNHLY, CDR2 FYNNEI. The CDR3 has 13 residues. Trimming left V 6 bases short and J 7 bases short, with 12 bases between. The CDR3, as DNA: TGTGCCAGCAGCATGCAGGGAATCGGGGAGCTGTTTTTT. The encoded protein is CASSMQGIGELFF.

This clonotype was counted ten times or more. This chain links TRBV19 with TRBJ1-5; D is unclear. The germline V gene has CDR1 LNHDA and CDR2 SQIVND (reference sequence). This CDR3 spans 12 amino acids. With 3 bases removed from V and 4 bases from J, the gap between germline ends came to 4 bases. The chain's CDR3 is CASSIGNQPQHF. In nucleotides, the CDR3 is TGTGCCAGTAGTATTGGAAATCAGCCCCAGCATTTT.

This clonotype was seen a handful of times. The chain employs TRBV13 and TRBJ1-1; 8 nucleotides match TRBD1. After removal of 5 bases from V and 5 bases from J, the junction contained 19 bases not matched to a gene. The CDR3 is 18 amino acids. Germline CDR1 and CDR2: PRHDT and FYEKMQ (reference sequence). CDR3 region: CASSPLGGQGAWETEAFF. The CDR3 bases are TGTGCCAGCAGCCCTTTGGGCGGACAGGGAGCTTGGGAAACTGAAGCTTTCTTT.

In its sample, this clonotype was seen once. The junction and the germline gene differ at one end; a read error may be behind it. The V call is TRBV9, the J call TRBJ1-1; D perhaps matches TRBD1 (5 bases). This CDR3 is 14 amino acids long. Germline assignment: CDR1 SGDLS and CDR2 YYNGEE. In DNA, the CDR3 is TGTGCCAGCAGCGTAGCAGAGGGGCGGGCTGAAGCCTTCTTT. This encodes CASSVAEGRAEAFF.

The chain uses TRBV7-2 and TRBJ2-7, with 9 positions matching TRBD2. Germline V gene data show CDR1 as SGHTA and CDR2 as FQGNSA. V was clipped by 3 bases and J by 4 bases; unmatched bases: 4. The CDR3 contains 14 residues. This chain's CDR3 is CASSFSGREYEQYF. The CDR3 region has the DNA TGTGCCAGCAGCTTTAGCGGGAGAGAGTACGAGCAGTACTTC.

In its sample, this clonotype was seen many times. V usage is TRBV12-3 or TRBV12-4 and J usage is TRBJ2-2; D not certain. Trimming removed 6 bases from V and 3 bases from J, with 11 bases in between. This CDR3 contains 14 residues. CDR3 nucleotide sequence: TGTGCCAGCAGGCCCGGAAGGGACACCGGGGAGCTGTTTTTT. Amino acids: CASRPGRDTGELFF.

This clonotype has more than one count but fewer than ten. CDR3 in amino acids: CASSLGGGGHTYEQYF. The CDR3 nucleotides are TGTGCCAGCAGCCTGGGGGGCGGGGGACATACCTACGAGCAGTACTTC. The V gene is TRBV5-6, the J gene TRBJ2-7; D perhaps matches TRBD2 (7 bases). The CDR3 has 16 residues. In germline, CDR1 is SGHDT, CDR2 YYEEEE. V was shortened by 4 bases and J by 2 bases, with 19 bases between the two germline ends.

The CDR3 DNA sequence: TGTGCCAGCAGTTACACCAGGGTTCACGAGCAGTACTTC. Its protein product is CASSYTRVHEQYF. The chain joins TRBV6-5 to TRBJ2-7, with D perhaps matching TRBD1 (5 bases). The V and J ends lost 2 bases and 5 bases respectively, with 10 bases between them. The germline gives CDR1 MNHEY, CDR2 SVGAGI. This CDR3 comprises 13 residues.

This clonotype was recorded many times. The chain couples TRBV7-3 to TRBJ2-5; 11 bases fit TRBD2. This CDR3 region has 13 residues. V was clipped by 5 bases and J by 10 bases; unmatched bases: 6. CDR1 is SGHTA, CDR2 FQGTGA, per germline. The CDR3 coding sequence is TGTGCCAGCAGCCCCCTGACTAGCGGGATCCAGTACTTC. Translating it yields CASSPLTSGIQYF.

V gene TRBV20-1 combines with J gene TRBJ2-5, with TRBD2 matching over 8 bases. Losses at the gene ends were 4 bases for V and 5 bases for J; bases not matched to a gene: 12. Germline-derived CDR1 and CDR2 are DFQATT and SNEGSKA (reference sequence). This CDR3 is built from 15 residues. Written as DNA, the CDR3 is TGCAGTGCTATTACGAGACTAGCGAGAGGGGAGACCCAGTACTTC. This encodes CSAITRLARGETQYF.

This clonotype was seen repeatedly, ten times or more. The chain couples TRBV2 to TRBJ2-5; D assignment may be TRBD1 or TRBD2 (6 bases each). Germline CDR1 SNHLY, CDR2 FYNNEI. V was shortened by 0 bases and J by 4 bases, with 12 bases between the two germline ends. CDR3 length equals 15 residues. CDR3 sequence: CASSEAKGGRETQYF. The CDR3 nucleotides read TGTGCCAGCAGTGAAGCTAAGGGGGGCAGAGAGACCCAGTACTTC.

Comment on this clonotype: Given a much more abundant clone one base away, this may be a read error. The chain couples TRBV7-2 to TRBJ1-1, with TRBD1 as a possible D gene (5 bases). The CDR3 is 14 amino acids. Germline CDR1 SGHTA, CDR2 FQGNSA. Trimming stripped 6 bases from V and 0 bases from J, with 11 bases between. The CDR3 loop is CASRTGTVNTEAFF. The CDR3 coding sequence is TGTGCCAGCAGGACCGGGACGGTGAACACTGAAGCTTTCTTT.

The chain's CDR3 is CASIGYQGDQPQHF. The CDR3 nucleotides read TGTGCCAGCATTGGGTACCAGGGAGATCAGCCCCAGCATTTT. The rearrangement links TRBV28 to TRBJ1-5; a weak D match, TRBD1 (5 bases). CDR1 MDHEN and CDR2 SYDVKM come from the germline V gene. Deletions cut 7 bases from V and 5 bases from J, with 15 bases between. The CDR3 spans 14 residues.

With respect to this clonotype: It may be a read error: a sequence one base away is much more abundant. The chain couples TRBV7-2 to TRBJ2-5; unclear D gene. V shed 11 bases and J shed 1 base, with 14 bases lying between them. This CDR3 has 13 amino acids. Germline CDR1 is SGHTA and CDR2 is FQGNSA. CDR3 in amino acids: CAGNLYSQETQYF. DNA for the CDR3: TGTGCCGGCAACCTTTACTCCCAAGAGACCCAGTACTTC.

The rearrangement links TRBV5-1 to TRBJ1-2; unclear D gene. V dropped 7 bases and J dropped 0 bases, with 16 bases sitting between them. Per the germline V gene, CDR1 is SGHRS and CDR2 is YFSETQ. This CDR3 has 15 residues. The CDR3 sequence: CASDLQPGTNYGYTF. CDR3 bases: TGCGCCAGCGACCTCCAGCCTGGCACTAACTATGGCTACACCTTC.

A few counts support this clonotype. This chain uses TRBV6-1 with TRBJ2-3, with 12 bases matching TRBD2. The trim removed 6 bases at V and 3 bases at J, leaving 4 bases unmatched. The CDR3 contains 15 residues. CDR1 is MNHNS and CDR2 is SASEGT in the germline V gene. The CDR3 DNA reads TGTGCCAGCAGGAGACTAGCGGGAGAAACAGATACGCAGTATTTT. Translation: CASRRLAGETDTQYF.

This chain uses TRBV6-4 with TRBJ1-5; D is possibly TRBD1 (6 bases). There are 17 residues in the CDR3. V shed 2 bases and J shed 4 bases, with 18 bases lying between them. CDR1 is MRHNA, CDR2 SNTAGT, per germline. The CDR3 reads CASSDTAPTGRNQPQHF. The CDR3 DNA sequence: TGTGCCAGCAGTGACACGGCGCCGACAGGCCGGAATCAGCCCCAGCATTTT.

The chain joins TRBV28 to TRBJ2-1; 12 bases are shared with TRBD2. Germline CDR1 reads MDHEN; CDR2 reads SYDVKM. Trimming cost V 5 bases and J 7 bases; bases outside gene matches: 9. The CDR3 is made up of 16 amino acids. The CDR3 region is CASSPTLAGGRNEQFF. The CDR3 DNA follows: TGTGCCAGCAGTCCTACCCTAGCGGGGGGGCGAAATGAGCAGTTCTTC.